The 16 T cell receptor beta chains below come from one sample, sequenced in a study of cytomegalovirus exposure and HLA in healthy donors. The PCR had 60 Vbeta and 13 Jbeta primers. Libraries were prepared by immunoSEQ multiplex PCR; TCRdb keeps only in-frame clonotypes and omits some of them. The sample lists 90,000 to 150,000 clones; about 83% were seen once. Specimen: PBMCs. These receptors were collected from a female donor in good health and CMV-seronegative.

There are a few counts of this clone. The V and J genes are TRBV4-3 and TRBJ2-7; D is perhaps TRBD1 (5 bases). V was clipped by 0 bases and J by 0 bases, with 9 bases between them. CDR3 size: 15 residues. CDR1 LGHNA and CDR2 YSLEER come from the germline V gene. CDR3 sequence reads: CASSQDPGHSYEQYF. The DNA of the CDR3 is TGCGCCAGCAGCCAAGACCCAGGGCACTCCTACGAGCAGTACTTC.

V usage is TRBV6-5 and J usage is TRBJ2-7; TRBD2 might be the D (6 bases). V gave up 0 bases and J gave up 3 bases, with 12 bases separating them. CDR3 length: 15 residues. Looked up from germline, CDR1 is MNHEY and CDR2 is SVGAGI. CDR3 loop: CASSYSSLGLYEQYF. CDR3 nucleotides: TGTGCCAGCAGTTACTCATCTCTGGGACTCTACGAGCAGTACTTC.

This rearrangement joins TRBV18 to TRBJ2-3; 12 nucleotides match TRBD2. The CDR3 totals 16 residues. Germline V gives CDR1 KGHSH, CDR2 LQKENI. After removal of 2 bases from V and 6 bases from J, the junction contained 6 bases not matched to a gene. The CDR3 coding sequence is TGTGCCAGCTCACCATCTTCTAGCGGGGGGGCTGATACGCAGTATTTT. Encoded protein: CASSPSSSGGADTQYF.

This chain links TRBV6-1 with TRBJ2-1; 9 nucleotides agree with TRBD2. Looked up from germline, CDR1 is MNHNS and CDR2 is SASEGT. Trimming at V came to 2 bases and at J to 7 bases, leaving 9 bases not matched to a gene. CDR3 length equals 16 residues. CDR3 nucleotide sequence: TGTGCCAGCAGTGAATCGGGGCTAGCGGGGTGGAATGAGCAGTTCTTC. It is translated as CASSESGLAGWNEQFF.

The chain combines TRBV5-1 with TRBJ2-1, with 7 bases lining up with TRBD1. CDR3 length: 16 residues. V lost 3 bases, J lost 3 bases, and 9 bases stayed unmatched. Germline V lookup: CDR1 SGHRS, CDR2 YFSETQ. The CDR3 protein is CASSSHTGEYYNEQFF. CDR3 DNA sequence: TGCGCCAGCAGCTCGCACACAGGGGAGTACTACAATGAGCAGTTCTTC.

The J gene is TRBJ2-3, the V gene TRBV6-6; TRBD1 agrees at 10 bases. The CDR3 length is 12 residues. Germline V gives CDR1 MNHNY, CDR2 SVGAGI (reference sequence). With 11 bases clipped from V and 4 bases from J, the junction kept 3 bases outside the gene matches. CDR3 DNA: TGTGCCGGAGGACAGGGGGCAGATACGCAGTATTTT. Protein product: CAGGQGADTQYF.

The DNA for the CDR3 is TGTGCCAGCAGTTCGGACAGGGGAGGAAAGACCCAGTACTTC. Residues: CASSSDRGGKTQYF. The chain combines TRBV27 with TRBJ2-5, with 9 bases fitting TRBD1. This CDR3 comprises 14 residues. The V gene's germline CDR1 is MNHEY and CDR2 SMNVEV (reference sequence). Unmatched junction bases numbered 6, after V lost 4 bases and J lost 6 bases.

The rearrangement joins TRBV12-5 to TRBJ1-1; D call uncertain. The CDR3 has 11 residues. The V and J ends lost 7 bases and 6 bases respectively, with 9 bases between them. Germline CDR1 LGHNT, CDR2 FRNRAP. CDR3 coding DNA: TGTGCTAGTGAAGCGGGCGCTGAAGCTTTCTTT. Protein: CASEAGAEAFF.

The V gene is TRBV30, the J gene TRBJ2-7; 9 nucleotides match TRBD1. CDR3 length: 13 residues. J lost 5 bases, V lost 0 bases, and 2 bases had no gene match. CDR1 is GTSNPN, CDR2 SVGIG, per germline (reference sequence). CDR3 in DNA: TGTGCCTGGAGTGTACAGGGGGCGGACGAGCAGTACTTC. Translation: CAWSVQGADEQYF.

This chain uses TRBV6-1 with TRBJ1-2; D gene unclear. Looked up from germline, CDR1 is MNHNS and CDR2 is SASEGT. Trimming left V 7 bases short and J 8 bases short, with 11 bases between. The CDR3 loop spans 11 amino acids. The chain's CDR3 is CASMGSPGYTF. CDR3 DNA sequence: TGTGCCAGCATGGGTAGCCCAGGCTACACCTTC.

The V and J genes are TRBV19 and TRBJ2-1; D is perhaps TRBD1 (5 bases). The V gene's germline CDR1 is LNHDA and CDR2 SQIVND (reference sequence). Trimming took off 4 bases at V and 4 bases at J, with 8 bases between the two ends. The CDR3 covers 13 residues. CDR3 nucleotides: TGTGCCAGTAGTAGCCAGGGATACAATGAGCAGTTCTTC. Residues: CASSSQGYNEQFF.

J is TRBJ1-1 and V is TRBV19; D perhaps matches TRBD1 (5 bases). This CDR3 has 16 amino acids. Germline-derived CDR1 and CDR2 are LNHDA and SQIVND (reference sequence). Trimming stripped 5 bases from V and 1 base from J, with 17 bases between. CDR3 in amino acids: CASSRLGRGANTEAFF. Written as DNA, the CDR3 is TGTGCCAGTAGTCGGTTGGGGCGGGGCGCGAACACTGAAGCTTTCTTT.

V and J are TRBV20-1 and TRBJ2-5; maybe TRBD2 (5 bases). Germline V CDR1 and CDR2: DFQATT, SNEGSKA (reference sequence). There are 11 residues in the CDR3. V lost 6 bases to trimming and J lost 4 bases, with 9 bases between them. CDR3 coding DNA: TGCAGTGCAAAGCGGAGAGAGACCCAGTACTTC. Translating gives CSAKRRETQYF.

V usage is TRBV5-6 and J usage is TRBJ2-5; 10 bases are shared with TRBD2. Germline V lookup: CDR1 SGHDT, CDR2 YYEEEE. V dropped 5 bases and J dropped 4; count of bases not matched to a gene: 14. The CDR3 covers 17 residues. The CDR3 DNA is TGTGCCAGCAGTCAAAAACACGGACTAGCGGTGAGAGAGACCCAGTACTTC. Translated, it gives CASSQKHGLAVRETQYF.

A few counts support this clone. The rearrangement uses TRBV4-2 and TRBJ2-3; 12 bases map to TRBD2. In germline, CDR1 is LGHNA, CDR2 YNFKEQ. The ends lost 0 bases at V and 4 bases at J; junction bases unmatched: 2. This CDR3 spans 16 amino acids. CDR3 protein: CASSQDLAGGPDTQYF. Here the CDR3 DNA reads TGTGCCAGCAGCCAAGATCTAGCGGGGGGGCCAGATACGCAGTATTTT.

The CDR3 DNA reads as TGTGCCAGCAGCTTGCCAGGGAAAAATGAAGCTTTCTTT. Encoded protein: CASSLPGKNEAFF. The chain carries TRBV5-5 and TRBJ1-1; D perhaps matches TRBD1 (5 bases). Germline CDR1 reads SGHKS; CDR2 reads YYEKEE (reference sequence). The CDR3 spans 13 residues. Trimming left V 1 base short and J 7 bases short, with 11 bases between.